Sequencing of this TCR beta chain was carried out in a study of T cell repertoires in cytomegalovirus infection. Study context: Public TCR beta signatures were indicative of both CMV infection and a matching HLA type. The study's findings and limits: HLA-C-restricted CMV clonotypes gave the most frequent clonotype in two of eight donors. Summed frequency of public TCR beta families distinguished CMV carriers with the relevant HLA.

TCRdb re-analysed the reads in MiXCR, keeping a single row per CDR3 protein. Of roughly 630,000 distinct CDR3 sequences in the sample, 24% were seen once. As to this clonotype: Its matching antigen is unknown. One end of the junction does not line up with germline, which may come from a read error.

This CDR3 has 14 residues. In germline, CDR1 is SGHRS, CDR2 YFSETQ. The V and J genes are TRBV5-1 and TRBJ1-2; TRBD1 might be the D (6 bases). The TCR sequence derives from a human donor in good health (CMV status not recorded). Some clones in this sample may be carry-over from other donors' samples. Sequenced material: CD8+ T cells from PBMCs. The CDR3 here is CANSLETGIDGYTF. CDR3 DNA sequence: TGCGCCAACAGCTTGGAGACAGGAATCGATGGCTACACCTTC.